These 16 T cell receptor beta chains share one sample of origin, sequenced in a study of CXCR3-negative and CXCR3-positive naive CD8 T cells (dated by TCRdb to the late 2010s). The sample was run on a NextSeq 550. The Human TCR Profiling Kit (MiLaboratory) was used to make UMI-labeled 5' RACE TRB cDNA libraries. TCRdb reanalyzed the reads, keeping one entry per CDR3 protein sequence and omitting DNA. The table for this sample lists tens of thousands of distinct CDR3 sequences. Jointly, the top ten make up approximately 15% of the sample. The sequenced sample consisted of memory CD8+ T cells from blood. Taken with the paper, the label for cell subset or site translates to: conventional CD8+ memory T cells (TMEM), sorted as controls. All receptors come from a human donor in good health. Some clones in this sample may be carry-over from other donors' samples.

This chain joins TRBV24-1 and TRBJ2-5; TCRdb's D call, TRBD2, is unchecked because there is no DNA. The length of the CDR3 is 15 residues. The germline gives CDR1 KGHDR, CDR2 SFDVKD. Here the CDR3 reads CATSDFSDGPETQYF.

The rearrangement uses TRBV20-1 and TRBJ2-5; TCRdb designates TRBD2, a call that cannot be tested without DNA. CDR3 length: 17 amino acids. In germline, CDR1 is DFQATT, CDR2 SNEGSKA (reference sequence). CDR3 protein: CSARVDSLAGGPETQYF.

The rearrangement uses TRBV20-1 and TRBJ2-2; TCRdb designates TRBD1, a call that cannot be tested without DNA. Germline V lookup: CDR1 DFQATT, CDR2 SNEGSKA (reference sequence). There are 17 residues in the CDR3. CDR3 protein: CSARDNIWTPNTGELFF.

The CDR3 sequence: CASSKGGGLADHYEQYF. V is TRBV21-1 and J is TRBJ2-7; the D call of TRBD2 rests on TCRdb alone, since no DNA is present to check it. TRBV21-1 is a recognized pseudogene. The CDR3 totals 17 residues.

The chain uses TRBV20-1 and TRBJ2-5; TCRdb picks TRBD2, but there is no DNA to check that call. From germline, CDR1 is DFQATT and CDR2 SNEGSKA (reference sequence). This CDR3 comprises 14 residues. The CDR3 reads CSARDLGEGETQYF.

The V and J genes are TRBV28 and TRBJ2-2. Looked up from germline, CDR1 is MDHEN and CDR2 is SYDVKM. The CDR3 is made up of 14 amino acids. CDR3 loop: CASSRRGFTGELFF.

This chain joins TRBV30 and TRBJ2-7; TCRdb reports TRBD1, a call that lacks DNA to check it against. Per the germline V gene, CDR1 is GTSNPN and CDR2 is SVGIG (reference sequence). There are 13 residues in the CDR3. CDR3 residues: CALWTGDTYEQYF.

The chain couples TRBV28 to TRBJ2-5; with no DNA, the TCRdb D assignment of TRBD2 cannot be verified. This CDR3 contains 16 residues. Germline CDR1 is MDHEN and CDR2 is SYDVKM. The CDR3 spells CASSKFSGGYQETQYF. The variable domain in full, with the rest retrieved from reference TRBV28 and TRBJ2-5, is DVKVTQSSRYLVKRTGEKVFLECVQDMDHENMFWYRQDPGLGLRLIYFSYDVKMKEKGDIPEGYSVSREKKERFSLILESASTNQTSMYLCASSKFSGGYQETQYFGPGTRLLVL.

The J gene is TRBJ2-3, the V gene TRBV14; TCRdb returns TRBD2, unconfirmable since there is no DNA. The CDR3 sequence is 16 residues long. Germline-derived CDR1 and CDR2 are SGHDN and FVKESK. CDR3 in amino acids: CASSHTSGVRTDTQYF. The full variable domain, with the rest looked up from reference TRBV14 and TRBJ2-3, is EAGVTQFPSHSVIEKGQTVTLRCDPISGHDNLYWYRRVMGKEIKFLLHFVKESKQDESGMPNNRFLAERTGGTYSTLKVQPAELEDSGVYFCASSHTSGVRTDTQYFGPGTRLTVL.

This chain connects TRBV4-1 to TRBJ2-7; the TCRdb call, TRBD1, lacks DNA for checking. The germline V gene has CDR1 MGHRA and CDR2 YSYEKL. The CDR3 is made up of 15 amino acids. CDR3 protein: CASSLAGQGTYEQYF.

The CDR3 spells CASSPEGAGVTGELFF. V usage is TRBV6-5 and J usage is TRBJ2-2; with no DNA, the TCRdb D assignment of TRBD2 cannot be verified. The germline CDR1 and CDR2 sequences are MNHEY and SVGAGI. The CDR3 sequence is 16 residues long.

This chain joins TRBV12-3 or TRBV12-4 and TRBJ1-1; as DNA is missing, the TRBD1 call by TCRdb cannot be tested. The CDR3 is made up of 15 amino acids. The CDR3 reads CASSLGKGGNTEAFF.

This chain connects TRBV7-8 to TRBJ2-3; as DNA is missing, the TRBD1 call by TCRdb cannot be tested. The CDR3 is made up of 17 amino acids. Germline V gives CDR1 SGHVS, CDR2 FQNEAQ. The CDR3 sequence is CASSLGWAGGHTDTQYF.

The gene calls are TRBV20-1 and TRBJ1-1; TCRdb selects TRBD1, and the lack of DNA leaves this call unchecked. Germline CDR1 and CDR2: DFQATT and SNEGSKA (reference sequence). The CDR3 runs 15 residues. CDR3 region: CSARTSQGGDTEAFF.

This rearrangement joins TRBV15 to TRBJ2-2; TCRdb indicates TRBD1, and absent DNA this call remains unverified. The CDR3 runs to 15 residues. CDR1 LNHNV and CDR2 YYDKDF come from the germline V gene (reference sequence). This chain's CDR3 is CATSSYPSGPGELFF.

The gene calls are TRBV28 and TRBJ1-5; TCRdb's D gene call, TRBD1, goes unchecked for lack of DNA. The germline CDR1 and CDR2 sequences are MDHEN and SYDVKM. The CDR3 runs 14 residues. CDR3 sequence: CASSIRGFEQPQHF.